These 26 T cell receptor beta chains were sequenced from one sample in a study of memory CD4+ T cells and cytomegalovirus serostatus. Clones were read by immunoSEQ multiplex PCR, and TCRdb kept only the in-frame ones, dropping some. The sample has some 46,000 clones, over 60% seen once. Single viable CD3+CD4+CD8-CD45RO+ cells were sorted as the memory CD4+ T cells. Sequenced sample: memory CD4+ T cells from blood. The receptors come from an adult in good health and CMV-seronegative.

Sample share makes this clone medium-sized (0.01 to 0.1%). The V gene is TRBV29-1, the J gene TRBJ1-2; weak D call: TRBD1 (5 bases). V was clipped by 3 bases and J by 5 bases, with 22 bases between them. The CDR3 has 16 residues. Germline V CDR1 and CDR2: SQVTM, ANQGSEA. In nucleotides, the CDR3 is TGCAGCGTTGAGGGGCCCAGGGAACAAGTTGATTATGGCTACACCTTC. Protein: CSVEGPREQVDYGYTF.

The CDR3 nucleotides read TGTGCCAGCAGTGGATGGCGGGGGCTTGAATTGTACTTC. This codes for CASSGWRGLELYF. The rearrangement joins TRBV25-1 to TRBJ2-7, with a weak D call TRBD2 (7 bases). The germline V and J ends were trimmed by 4 bases and 12 bases, with 19 bases remaining between them. The CDR3 spans 13 residues. Germline V gives CDR1 MGHDK, CDR2 SYGVNS.

The CDR3 region is CASSADGNTEAFF. The DNA for the CDR3 is TGTGCCAGCAGCGCCGACGGGAACACTGAAGCTTTCTTT. The chain employs TRBV2 and TRBJ1-1; D is uncertain. Between the trimmed V and J ends, which lost 6 bases and 1 base, there was a span of 9 bases. CDR3 length: 13 amino acids. CDR1 SNHLY and CDR2 FYNNEI come from the germline V gene.

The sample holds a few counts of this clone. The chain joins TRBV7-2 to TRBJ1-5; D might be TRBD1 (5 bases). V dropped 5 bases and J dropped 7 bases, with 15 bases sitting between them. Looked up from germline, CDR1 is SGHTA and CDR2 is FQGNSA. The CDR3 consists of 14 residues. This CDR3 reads CASSPAGGGQPQHF. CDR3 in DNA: TGTGCCAGCAGCCCAGCGGGGGGTGGGCAGCCCCAGCATTTT.

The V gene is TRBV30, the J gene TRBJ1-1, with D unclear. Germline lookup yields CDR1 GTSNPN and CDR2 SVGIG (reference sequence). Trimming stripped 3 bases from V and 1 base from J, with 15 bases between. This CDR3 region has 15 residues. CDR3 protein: CAWSALSAGNTEAFF. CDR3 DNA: TGTGCCTGGAGCGCCTTATCGGCAGGGAACACTGAAGCTTTCTTT. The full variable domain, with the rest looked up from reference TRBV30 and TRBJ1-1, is SQTIHQWPATLVQPVGSPLSLECTVEGTSNPNLYWYRQAAGRGLQLLFYSVGIGQISSEVPQNLSASRPQDRQFILSSKKLLLSDSGFYLCAWSALSAGNTEAFFGQGTRLTVV.

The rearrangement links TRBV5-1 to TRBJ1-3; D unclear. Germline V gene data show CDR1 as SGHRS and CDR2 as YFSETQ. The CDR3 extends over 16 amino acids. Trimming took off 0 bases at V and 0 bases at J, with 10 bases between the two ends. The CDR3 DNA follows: TGCGCCAGCAGCTTGGTTGGCGGGGACTCTGGAAACACCATATATTTT. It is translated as CASSLVGGDSGNTIYF. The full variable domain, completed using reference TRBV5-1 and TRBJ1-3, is KAGVTQTPRYLIKTRGQQVTLSCSPISGHRSVSWYQQTPGQGLQFLFEYFSETQRNKGNFPGRFSGRQFSNSRSEMNVSTLELGDSALYLCASSLVGGDSGNTIYFGEGSWLTVV.

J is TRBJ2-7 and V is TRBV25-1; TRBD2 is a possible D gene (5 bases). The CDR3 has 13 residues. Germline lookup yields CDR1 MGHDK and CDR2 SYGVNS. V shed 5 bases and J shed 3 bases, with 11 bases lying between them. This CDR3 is CASSRTSSYEQYF. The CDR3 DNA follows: TGTGCCAGCAGTAGGACTTCCAGCTACGAGCAGTACTTC.

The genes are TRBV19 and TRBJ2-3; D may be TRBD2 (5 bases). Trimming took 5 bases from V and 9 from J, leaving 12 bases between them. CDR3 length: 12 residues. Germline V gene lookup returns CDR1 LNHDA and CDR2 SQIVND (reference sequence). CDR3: CASSPEEETQYF. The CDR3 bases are TGTGCCAGTAGTCCCGAGGAGGAGACGCAGTATTTT.

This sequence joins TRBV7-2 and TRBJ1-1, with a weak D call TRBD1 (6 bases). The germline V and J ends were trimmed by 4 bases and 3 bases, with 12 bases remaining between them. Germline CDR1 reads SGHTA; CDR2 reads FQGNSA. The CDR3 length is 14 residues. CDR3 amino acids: CASSSGGGYTEAFF. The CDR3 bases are TGTGCCAGCAGCTCTGGGGGCGGGTACACTGAAGCTTTCTTT.

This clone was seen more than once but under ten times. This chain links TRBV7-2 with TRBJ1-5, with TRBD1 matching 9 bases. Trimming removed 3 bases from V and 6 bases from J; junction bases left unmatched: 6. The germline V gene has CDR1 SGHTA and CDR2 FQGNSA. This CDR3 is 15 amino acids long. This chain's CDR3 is CASSFAGQGIQPQHF. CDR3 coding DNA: TGTGCCAGCAGCTTCGCGGGACAGGGAATTCAGCCCCAGCATTTT.

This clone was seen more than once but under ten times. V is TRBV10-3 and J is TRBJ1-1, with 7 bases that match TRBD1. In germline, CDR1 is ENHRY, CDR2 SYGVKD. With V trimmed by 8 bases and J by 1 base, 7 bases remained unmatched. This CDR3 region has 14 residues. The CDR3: CAIRKGQSNTEAFF. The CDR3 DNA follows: TGTGCCATCCGTAAGGGACAGTCGAACACTGAAGCTTTCTTT.

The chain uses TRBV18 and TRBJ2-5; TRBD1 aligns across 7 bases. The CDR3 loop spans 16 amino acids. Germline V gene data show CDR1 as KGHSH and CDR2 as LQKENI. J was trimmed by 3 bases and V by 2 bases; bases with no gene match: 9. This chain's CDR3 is CASSPNPPGQKETQYF. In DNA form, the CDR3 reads TGTGCCAGCTCACCAAATCCTCCGGGACAGAAAGAGACCCAGTACTTC.

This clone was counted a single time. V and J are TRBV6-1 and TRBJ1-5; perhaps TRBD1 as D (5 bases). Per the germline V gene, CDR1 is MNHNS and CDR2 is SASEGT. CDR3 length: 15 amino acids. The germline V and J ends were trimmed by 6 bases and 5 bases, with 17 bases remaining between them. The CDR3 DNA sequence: TGTGCCAGCAGCCAAGACAGAGCCGCCGATCAGCCCCAGCATTTT. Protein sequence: CASSQDRAADQPQHF.

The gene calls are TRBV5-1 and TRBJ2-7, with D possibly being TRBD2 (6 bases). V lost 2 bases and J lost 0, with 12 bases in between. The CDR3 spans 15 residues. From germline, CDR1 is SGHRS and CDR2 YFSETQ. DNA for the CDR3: TGCGCCAGCAGCTTAGGGGAGGTCTCCTCCTACGAGCAGTACTTC. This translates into CASSLGEVSSYEQYF.

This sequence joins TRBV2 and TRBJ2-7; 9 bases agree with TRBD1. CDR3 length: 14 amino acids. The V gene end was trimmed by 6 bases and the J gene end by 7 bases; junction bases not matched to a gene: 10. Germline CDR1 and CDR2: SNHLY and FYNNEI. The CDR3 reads CASSRDRALREQYF. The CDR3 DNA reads TGTGCCAGCAGCCGGGACAGGGCCCTTCGTGAGCAGTACTTC.

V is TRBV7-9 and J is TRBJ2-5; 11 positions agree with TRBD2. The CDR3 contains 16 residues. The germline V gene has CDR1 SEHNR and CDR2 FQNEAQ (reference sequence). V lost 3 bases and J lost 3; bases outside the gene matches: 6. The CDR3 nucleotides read TGTGCCAGCAGCTTCCTAGCGGGAGGAGGCGAAGAGACCCAGTACTTC. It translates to CASSFLAGGGEETQYF.

The CDR3 spells CASGLAGGSIDTQYF. As DNA, the CDR3 is TGCGCCAGCGGCTTAGCGGGAGGCTCGATTGATACGCAGTATTTT. The chain links TRBV10-1 to TRBJ2-3; the match to TRBD2 covers 10 bases. V dropped 8 bases and J dropped 6; count of bases not matched to a gene: 11. The CDR3 runs to 15 residues. CDR1 WNHNN and CDR2 SYGVQD come from the germline V gene (reference sequence).

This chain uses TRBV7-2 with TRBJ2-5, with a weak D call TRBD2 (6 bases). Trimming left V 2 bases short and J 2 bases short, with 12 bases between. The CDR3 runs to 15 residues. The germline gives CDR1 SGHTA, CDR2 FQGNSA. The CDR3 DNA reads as TGTGCCAGCAGCTTAACGGCTAGCGCTCAAGAGACCCAGTACTTC. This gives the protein CASSLTASAQETQYF. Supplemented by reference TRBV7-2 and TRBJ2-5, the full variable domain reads GAGVSQSPSNKVTEKGKDVELRCDPISGHTALYWYRQSLGQGLEFLIYFQGNSAPDKSGLPSDRFSAERTGGSVSTLTIQRTQQEDSAVYLCASSLTASAQETQYFGPGTRLLVL.

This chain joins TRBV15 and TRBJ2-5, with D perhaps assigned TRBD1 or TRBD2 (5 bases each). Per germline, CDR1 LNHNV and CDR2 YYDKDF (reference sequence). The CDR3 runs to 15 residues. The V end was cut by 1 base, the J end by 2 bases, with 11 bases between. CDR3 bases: TGTGCCACCAGCAGAGCTGGGGGAGTGCAAGAGACCCAGTACTTC. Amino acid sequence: CATSRAGGVQETQYF.

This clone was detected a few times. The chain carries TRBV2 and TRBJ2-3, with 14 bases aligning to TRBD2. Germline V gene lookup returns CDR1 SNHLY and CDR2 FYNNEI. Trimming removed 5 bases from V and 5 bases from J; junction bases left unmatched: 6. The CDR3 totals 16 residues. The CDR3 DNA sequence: TGTGCCAGCAGTCCTCTGACTAGCGGGGGGGGAGATACGCAGTATTTT. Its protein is CASSPLTSGGGDTQYF. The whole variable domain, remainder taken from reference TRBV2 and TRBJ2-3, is EPEVTQTPSHQVTQMGQEVILRCVPISNHLYFYWYRQILGQKVEFLVSFYNNEISEKSEIFDDQFSVERPDGSNFTLKIRSTKLEDSAMYFCASSPLTSGGGDTQYFGPGTRLTVL.

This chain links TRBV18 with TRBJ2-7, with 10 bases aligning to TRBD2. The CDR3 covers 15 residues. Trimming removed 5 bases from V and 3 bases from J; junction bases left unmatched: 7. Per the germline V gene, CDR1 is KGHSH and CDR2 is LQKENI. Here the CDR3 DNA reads TGTGCCAGCTCAAAGCTAGCGGGAGTGGGCTACGAGCAGTACTTC. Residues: CASSKLAGVGYEQYF. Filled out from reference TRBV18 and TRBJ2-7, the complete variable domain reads NAGVMQNPRHLVRRRGQEARLRCSPMKGHSHVYWYRQLPEEGLKFMVYLQKENIIDESGMPKERFSAEFPKEGPSILRIQQVVRGDSAAYFCASSKLAGVGYEQYFGPGTRLTVT.

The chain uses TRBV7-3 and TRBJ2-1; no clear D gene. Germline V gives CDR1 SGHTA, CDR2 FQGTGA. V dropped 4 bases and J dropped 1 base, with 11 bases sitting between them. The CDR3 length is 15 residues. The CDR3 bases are TGTGCCAGCAGCTCGACTGGCCTTTCCTACAATGAGCAGTTCTTC. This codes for CASSSTGLSYNEQFF.

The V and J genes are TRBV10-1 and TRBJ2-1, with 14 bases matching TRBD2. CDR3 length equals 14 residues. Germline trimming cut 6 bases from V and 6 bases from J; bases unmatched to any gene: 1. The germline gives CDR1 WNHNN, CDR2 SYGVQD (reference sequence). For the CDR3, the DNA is TGCGCCAGCAGGGGACTAGCGGGGGTCAATGAGCAGTTCTTC. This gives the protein CASRGLAGVNEQFF.

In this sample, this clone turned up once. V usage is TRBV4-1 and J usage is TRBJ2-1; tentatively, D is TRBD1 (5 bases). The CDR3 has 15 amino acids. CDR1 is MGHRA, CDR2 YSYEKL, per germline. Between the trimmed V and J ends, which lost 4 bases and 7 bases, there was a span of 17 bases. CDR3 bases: TGCGCCAGCAGCCTCTCCGCTGGACACGTGAATGAGCAGTTCTTC. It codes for CASSLSAGHVNEQFF.

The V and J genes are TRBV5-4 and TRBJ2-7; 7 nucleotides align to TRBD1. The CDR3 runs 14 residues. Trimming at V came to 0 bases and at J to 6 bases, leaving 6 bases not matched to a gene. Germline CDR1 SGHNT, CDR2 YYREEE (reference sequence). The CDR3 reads CASSLVDRSGEQYF. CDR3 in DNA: TGTGCCAGCAGCTTGGTGGACAGGTCCGGCGAGCAGTACTTC.

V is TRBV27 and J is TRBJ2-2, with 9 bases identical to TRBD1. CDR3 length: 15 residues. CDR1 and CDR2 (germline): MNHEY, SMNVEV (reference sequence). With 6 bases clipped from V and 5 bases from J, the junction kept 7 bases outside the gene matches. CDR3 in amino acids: CASSRGTGLTGELFF. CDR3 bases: TGTGCCAGCAGCCGGGGGACAGGGCTGACCGGGGAGCTGTTTTTT.